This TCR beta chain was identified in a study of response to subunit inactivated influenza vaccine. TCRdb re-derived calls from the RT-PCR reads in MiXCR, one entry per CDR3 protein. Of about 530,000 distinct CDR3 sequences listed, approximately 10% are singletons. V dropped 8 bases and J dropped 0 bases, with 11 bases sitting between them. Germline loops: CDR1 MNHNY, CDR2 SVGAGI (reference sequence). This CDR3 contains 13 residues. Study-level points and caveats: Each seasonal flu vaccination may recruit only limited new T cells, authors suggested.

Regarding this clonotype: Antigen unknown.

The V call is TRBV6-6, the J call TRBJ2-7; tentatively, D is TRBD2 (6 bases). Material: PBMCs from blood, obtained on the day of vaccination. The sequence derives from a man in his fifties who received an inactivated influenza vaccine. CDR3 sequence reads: CASWRGSSYEQYF. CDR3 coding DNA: TGTGCCAGCTGGAGGGGCAGCTCCTACGAGCAGTACTTC.